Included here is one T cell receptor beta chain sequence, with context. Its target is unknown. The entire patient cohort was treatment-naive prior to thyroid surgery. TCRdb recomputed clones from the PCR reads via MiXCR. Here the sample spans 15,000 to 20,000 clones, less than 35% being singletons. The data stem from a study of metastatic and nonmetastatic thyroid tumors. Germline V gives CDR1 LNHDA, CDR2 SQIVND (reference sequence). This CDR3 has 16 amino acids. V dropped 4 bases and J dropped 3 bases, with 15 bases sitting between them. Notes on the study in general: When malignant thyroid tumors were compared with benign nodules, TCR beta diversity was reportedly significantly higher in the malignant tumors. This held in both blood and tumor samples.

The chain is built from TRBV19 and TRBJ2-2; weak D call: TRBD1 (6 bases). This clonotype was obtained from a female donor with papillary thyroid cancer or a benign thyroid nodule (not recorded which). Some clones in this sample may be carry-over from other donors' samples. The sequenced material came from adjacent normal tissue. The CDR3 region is CASSRWDTQHTGELFF. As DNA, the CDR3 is TGTGCCAGTAGTAGATGGGACACTCAACACACCGGGGAGCTGTTTTTT. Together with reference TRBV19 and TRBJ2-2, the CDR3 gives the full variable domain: DGGITQSPKYLFRKEGQNVTLSCEQNLNHDAMYWYRQDPGQGLRLIYYSQIVNDFQKGDIAEGYSVSREKKESFPLTVTSAQKNPTAFYLCASSRWDTQHTGELFFGEGSRLTVL.